The 3 T cell receptor beta chains in this list originate from one sample, sequenced in a study of blood T cells in healthy people across ages. Alongside a J-beta primer mix, a sample-barcoded 5' primer served in a second PCR lasting roughly 6 to 11 cycles. One entry per CDR3 protein results from TCRdb running MiXCR on the 5' RACE reads. The table has about 730,000 distinct CDR3 sequences, 43% seen once. The specimen sequenced was blood. Source of these receptors: a woman aged 55-70 years in good health.

The chain carries TRBV7-2 and TRBJ2-7; 7 bases fit TRBD2. The CDR3 spans 15 residues. The ends lost 4 bases at V and 3 bases at J; junction bases unmatched: 9. Germline assignment: CDR1 SGHTA and CDR2 FQGNSA. The CDR3 loop is CASSSPGGGGYEQYF. The CDR3 coding sequence is TGTGCCAGCAGCTCCCCTGGGGGGGGAGGCTACGAGCAGTACTTC.

The genes are TRBV4-2 and TRBJ2-4, with 8 bases aligning to TRBD1. This CDR3 region has 18 residues. Germline loops: CDR1 LGHNA, CDR2 YNFKEQ. V lost 0 bases to trimming and J lost 13 bases; unmatched junction nucleotides: 20. The CDR3 region has the DNA TGTGCCAGCAGCCAAGATATCGGGACAGGCCTGCCCACCTACAAGCAGTACTTC. Its translation: CASSQDIGTGLPTYKQYF.

The V and J genes are TRBV27 and TRBJ2-1; 10 nucleotides line up with TRBD2. V dropped 2 bases and J dropped 15; count of bases not matched to a gene: 10. Germline V gene data show CDR1 as MNHEY and CDR2 as SMNVEV (reference sequence). The CDR3 is 14 amino acids. The CDR3 DNA reads as TGTGCCAGCAGTTTAAGGTCCCTAGCGGGAGTTTCGTTCTTC. Translating it yields CASSLRSLAGVSFF.